The clone carrying this TCR beta chain was seen a handful of times. Germline V gene sequence: CDR1 DFQATT, CDR2 SNEGSKA (reference sequence). This CDR3 comprises 16 residues. The junction had 18 bases not matched to a gene; V was cut back by 6 bases and J by 6 bases. This sample was taken from a study of T-cell reconstitution after alpha-beta-depleted transplantation in children. Preparation of the TCRbeta library was carried out with unique molecular identifiers. TCRdb independently ran MiXCR on the PCR reads; one entry per CDR3 protein. The sample contains 500,000 or so distinct CDR3 sequences, 32% of which appear only once.

The sequence was collected from a human donor who donated a stem cell graft to a child with aplastic anemia. The genes are TRBV20-1 and TRBJ2-7; the match to TRBD2 covers 9 bases. The specimen comprised PBMCs from the stem cell graft donor, sampled from the stem cell graft. CDR3 coding DNA: TGCAGTGCCCCAAATCGGGCTAGCGGGAATAGTGGCGAGCAGTACTTC. It is translated as CSAPNRASGNSGEQYF.